The 26 T cell receptor beta chains reported below all come from one sample, sequenced in a study of T cells expressing NK-cell markers. No DNA is given; TCRdb re-called the 5' RACE reads and lists each CDR3 protein once. This sample's table reports 150,000 to 180,000 distinct CDR3 sequences. The source material was blood T cells: a sorted CD56 or NKG2C T cell subset, CD4+ or CD8+ T cells, or bulk PBMC T cells (not recorded which). The receptor set was obtained from a woman between 45 and 60 years old in good health.

The chain carries TRBV3-1 and TRBJ2-5; TCRdb's D call of TRBD2 is untestable without DNA. The CDR3 loop spans 15 amino acids. Germline CDR1 and CDR2: LGHDT and YNNKEL (reference sequence). This CDR3 reads CASSQDGSGQETQYF.

The chain uses TRBV10-2 and TRBJ2-7; the D call from TCRdb, TRBD1, cannot be confirmed without DNA. CDR1 and CDR2 from the germline V gene are WSHSY and SAAADI. The length of the CDR3 is 14 residues. The CDR3: CASSAWDRGYEQYF.

This chain joins TRBV5-6 and TRBJ2-5; checking the TCRdb D call of TRBD1 is not possible without DNA. Germline V gene data show CDR1 as SGHDT and CDR2 as YYEEEE. This CDR3 region has 17 residues. This CDR3 is CASSLWSRTGGEETQYF.

This sequence joins TRBV7-9 and TRBJ1-1. CDR1 is SEHNR, CDR2 FQNEAQ, per germline (reference sequence). This CDR3 has 12 amino acids. Here the CDR3 reads CASSLVEEEAFF.

The chain combines TRBV7-9 with TRBJ2-4; the TCRdb call, TRBD2, lacks DNA for checking. The CDR3 contains 15 residues. Germline values: CDR1 SEHNR, CDR2 FQNEAQ (reference sequence). CDR3 residues: CASSPSRGAKNIQYF.

The chain carries TRBV25-1 and TRBJ1-4. This CDR3 region has 12 residues. Germline V gene lookup returns CDR1 MGHDK and CDR2 SYGVNS. The CDR3 region is CASSDFGEKLFF.

The genes are TRBV14 and TRBJ2-5. In germline, CDR1 is SGHDN, CDR2 FVKESK. The CDR3 covers 12 residues. CDR3 protein: CASSQLSETQYF. The variable domain in full, with the rest retrieved from reference TRBV14 and TRBJ2-5, is EAGVTQFPSHSVIEKGQTVTLRCDPISGHDNLYWYRRVMGKEIKFLLHFVKESKQDESGMPNNRFLAERTGGTYSTLKVQPAELEDSGVYFCASSQLSETQYFGPGTRLLVL.

V and J are TRBV12-3 or TRBV12-4 and TRBJ2-3; TCRdb calls TRBD2, which cannot be checked without DNA. The CDR3 has 14 residues. The CDR3 reads CASSGTSVTDTQYF.

The chain uses TRBV30 and TRBJ2-1; TCRdb outputs TRBD2, but without DNA this stays unchecked. Germline values: CDR1 GTSNPN, CDR2 SVGIG (reference sequence). The CDR3 covers 16 residues. The CDR3 here is CAWSASIAGVGNEQFF.

The genes are TRBV12-5 and TRBJ2-7; TCRdb outputs TRBD1, but without DNA this stays unchecked. Germline assignment: CDR1 LGHNT and CDR2 FRNRAP. The CDR3 sequence is 12 residues long. The CDR3 spells CASGLDSYEQYF.

The genes are TRBV6-5 and TRBJ2-1; TCRdb outputs TRBD1, but without DNA this stays unchecked. This CDR3 has 14 amino acids. CDR1 and CDR2 from the germline V gene are MNHEY and SVGAGI. CDR3 loop: CASSWVKGHNEQFF.

The chain is built from TRBV20-1 and TRBJ2-1; TCRdb selects TRBD2, and the lack of DNA leaves this call unchecked. The CDR3 is 13 residues long. Germline lookup yields CDR1 DFQATT and CDR2 SNEGSKA (reference sequence). CDR3 amino acids: CSATLQRLAGKFF.

The rearrangement links TRBV20-1 to TRBJ2-2; TCRdb indicates TRBD1, and absent DNA this call remains unverified. CDR1 and CDR2 (germline): DFQATT, SNEGSKA (reference sequence). This CDR3 has 12 residues. CDR3: CSARAQGGELFF.

CDR3 sequence: CASSQAAVANQAFF. The rearrangement joins TRBV3-1 to TRBJ1-1. CDR1 and CDR2 (germline): LGHDT, YNNKEL (reference sequence). The CDR3 is 14 residues long.

The CDR3 region is CASRSGTVSYEQYF. The genes are TRBV2 and TRBJ2-7; TCRdb picks TRBD1, but there is no DNA to check that call. The CDR3 consists of 14 residues. Germline V lookup: CDR1 SNHLY, CDR2 FYNNEI.

V usage is TRBV27 and J usage is TRBJ2-1; the TCRdb call, TRBD1, lacks DNA for checking. Germline V gene lookup returns CDR1 MNHEY and CDR2 SMNVEV (reference sequence). This CDR3 contains 16 residues. The CDR3 loop reads CASSSETERAYNEQFF.

The V gene is TRBV7-9, the J gene TRBJ2-1; absent DNA, TCRdb's TRBD1 call cannot be checked. Germline CDR1 SEHNR, CDR2 FQNEAQ (reference sequence). This CDR3 contains 14 residues. CDR3 loop: CASPGQGAYNEQFF.

The rearrangement joins TRBV12-3 or TRBV12-4 to TRBJ2-2; there is no DNA to check the TCRdb D call of TRBD1. This CDR3 spans 18 amino acids. This chain's CDR3 is CASSLSPPGTGDDGELFF.

The V call is TRBV12-3 or TRBV12-4, the J call TRBJ2-1. The CDR3 spans 15 residues. The CDR3 spells CASSSDLRSYNEQFF.

J is TRBJ2-4 and V is TRBV20-1; the TRBD1 assignment by TCRdb is unverifiable without DNA. The CDR3 contains 15 residues. In germline, CDR1 is DFQATT, CDR2 SNEGSKA (reference sequence). Here the CDR3 reads CSARGQGEAKNIQYF.

The chain employs TRBV29-1 and TRBJ1-4. Germline lookup yields CDR1 SQVTM and CDR2 ANQGSEA. This CDR3 spans 16 amino acids. The CDR3 protein is CSVEDLSDGSDGKLFF.

The V and J genes are TRBV14 and TRBJ2-3. CDR3 size: 11 residues. Germline V gives CDR1 SGHDN, CDR2 FVKESK. The CDR3 reads CASSQADTQYF.

The V gene is TRBV7-9, the J gene TRBJ1-3; TCRdb's D gene call, TRBD1, goes unchecked for lack of DNA. Germline loops: CDR1 SEHNR, CDR2 FQNEAQ (reference sequence). The CDR3 consists of 13 residues. The chain's CDR3 is CASSLMPPDTIYF.

The chain has TRBV4-2 and TRBJ2-1; as DNA is missing, the TRBD2 call by TCRdb cannot be tested. CDR1 is LGHNA and CDR2 is YNFKEQ in the germline V gene. The length of the CDR3 is 13 residues. CDR3 protein: CASSQRREPEQFF.

The chain combines TRBV7-3 with TRBJ2-3. The CDR3 totals 14 residues. Germline V gene lookup returns CDR1 SGHTA and CDR2 FQGTGA. The CDR3 spells CASSLSRITDTQYF.

J is TRBJ2-2 and V is TRBV12-3 or TRBV12-4; TCRdb indicates TRBD2, and absent DNA this call remains unverified. The CDR3 covers 15 residues. The chain's CDR3 is CASSLPRLAPGELFF.